The subject of this entry is one TCR beta chain. The CDR3 extends over 18 amino acids. This entry belongs to a study of blood T cell repertoires in COVID-19. About the study: Sites in the United States, Italy and Spain provided acute and convalescent COVID-19 samples. PBMCs, B-cell-depleted T cells, or T cells provided the cDNA or gDNA that made up the material.

In the original processing: Reference gene primers were amplified, and this amplification served to estimate nucleated cell counts. The data were produced by immunoSEQ multiplex PCR, yet TCRdb's version contains in-frame clones alone and is incomplete. V and J calls and clone size are given by that table; D and trimming were obtained from the DNA. Here the sample spans 200,000 to 250,000 clones, about 78% being singletons. This sequence joins TRBV21-1 and TRBJ2-7; TRBD1 is taken as the D call from the table, unchecked against the DNA. TRBV21-1 is given as a pseudogene. The source of this sequence is a woman between 65 and 79 years old with acute or convalescent COVID-19. Sequenced input: peripheral blood. The DNA of the CDR3 is TGTGCCAGCAGCTTTTCAAATAGGCTGCAGGGGGTCGCCTACGAGCAGTACGTC. This sequence encodes CASSFSNRLQGVAYEQYV.